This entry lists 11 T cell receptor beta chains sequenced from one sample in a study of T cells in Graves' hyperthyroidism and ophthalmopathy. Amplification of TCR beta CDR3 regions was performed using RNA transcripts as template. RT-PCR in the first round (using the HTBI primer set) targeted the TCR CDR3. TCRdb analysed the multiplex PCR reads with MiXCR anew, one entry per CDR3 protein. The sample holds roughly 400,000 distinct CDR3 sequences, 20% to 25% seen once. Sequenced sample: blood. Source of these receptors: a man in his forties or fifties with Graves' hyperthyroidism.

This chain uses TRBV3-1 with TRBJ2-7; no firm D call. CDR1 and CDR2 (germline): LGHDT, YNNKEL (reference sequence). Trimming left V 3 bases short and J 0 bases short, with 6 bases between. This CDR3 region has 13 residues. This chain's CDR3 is CASSQGCSYEQYF. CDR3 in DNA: TGTGCCAGCAGCCAGGGGTGCTCCTACGAGCAGTACTTC.

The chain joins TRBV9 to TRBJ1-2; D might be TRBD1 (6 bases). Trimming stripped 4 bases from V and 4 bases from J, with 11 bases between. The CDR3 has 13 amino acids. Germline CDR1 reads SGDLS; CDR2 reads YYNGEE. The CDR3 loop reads CASSSGTSYGYTF. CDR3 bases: TGTGCCAGCAGCTCGGGGACATCCTATGGCTACACCTTC.

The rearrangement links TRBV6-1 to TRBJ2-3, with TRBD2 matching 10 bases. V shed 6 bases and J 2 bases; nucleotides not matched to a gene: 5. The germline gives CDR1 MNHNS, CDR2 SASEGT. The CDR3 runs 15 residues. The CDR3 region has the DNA TGTGCCAGCAGCCCTAGCGGGAGAAACACAGATACGCAGTATTTT. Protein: CASSPSGRNTDTQYF.

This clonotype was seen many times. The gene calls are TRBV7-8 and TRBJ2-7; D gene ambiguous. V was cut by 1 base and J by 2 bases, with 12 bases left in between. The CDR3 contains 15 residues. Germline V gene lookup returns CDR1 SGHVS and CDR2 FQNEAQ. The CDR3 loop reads CASSLVSGQTYEQYF. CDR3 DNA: TGTGCCAGCAGCTTAGTAAGTGGGCAGACCTACGAGCAGTACTTC.

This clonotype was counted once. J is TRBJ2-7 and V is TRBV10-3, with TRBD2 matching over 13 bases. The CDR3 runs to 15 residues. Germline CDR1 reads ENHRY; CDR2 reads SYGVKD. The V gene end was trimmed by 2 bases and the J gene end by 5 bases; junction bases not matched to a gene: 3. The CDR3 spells CAISEGLAGDHEQYF. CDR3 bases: TGTGCCATCAGTGAGGGACTAGCGGGAGACCACGAGCAGTACTTC.

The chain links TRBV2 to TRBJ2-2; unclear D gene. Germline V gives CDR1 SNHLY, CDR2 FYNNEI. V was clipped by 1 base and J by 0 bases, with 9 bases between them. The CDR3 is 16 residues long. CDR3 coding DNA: TGTGCCAGCAGTGAAGATTCAGTATCGAACACCGGGGAGCTGTTTTTT. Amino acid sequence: CASSEDSVSNTGELFF.

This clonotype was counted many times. The CDR3, as DNA: TGTGCCAGCATAATAAGACAGGGAGACTACGAGCAGTACTTC. Encoded protein: CASIIRQGDYEQYF. This rearrangement joins TRBV6-1 to TRBJ2-7; the match to TRBD1 covers 7 bases. The CDR3 is 14 residues long. Germline-derived CDR1 and CDR2 are MNHNS and SASEGT. The J segment lost 3 bases and the V segment lost 7 bases, leaving 9 bases of the junction unmatched.

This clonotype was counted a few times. CDR3 amino acids: CASRIVLNTGELFF. Here the CDR3 DNA reads TGCGCCAGCAGGATCGTCCTGAACACCGGGGAGCTGTTTTTT. This rearrangement joins TRBV5-1 to TRBJ2-2, with no clear D. From germline, CDR1 is SGHRS and CDR2 YFSETQ. The CDR3 spans 14 residues. Trimming stripped 5 bases from V and 1 base from J, with 9 bases between.

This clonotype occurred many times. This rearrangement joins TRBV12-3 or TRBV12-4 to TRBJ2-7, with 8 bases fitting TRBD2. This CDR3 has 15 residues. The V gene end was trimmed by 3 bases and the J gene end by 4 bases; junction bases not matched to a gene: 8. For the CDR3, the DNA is TGTGCCAGCAGTTTCGGGGGGGAGGTACCTTACGAGCAGTACTTC. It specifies CASSFGGEVPYEQYF.

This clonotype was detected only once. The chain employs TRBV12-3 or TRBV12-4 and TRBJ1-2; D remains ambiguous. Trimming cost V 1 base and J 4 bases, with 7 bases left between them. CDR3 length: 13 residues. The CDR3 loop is CASSLDSGYGYTF. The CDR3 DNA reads TGTGCCAGCAGTTTAGATTCGGGCTATGGCTACACCTTC.

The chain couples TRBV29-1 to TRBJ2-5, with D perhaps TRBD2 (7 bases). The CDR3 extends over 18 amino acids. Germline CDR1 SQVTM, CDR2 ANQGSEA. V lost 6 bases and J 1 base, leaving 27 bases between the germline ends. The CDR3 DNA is TGCAGCGTGAACAGGGAGGGGCATGATCGATCCATCCAAGAGACCCAGTACTTC. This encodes CSVNREGHDRSIQETQYF.